This TCR beta chain was sequenced in a study of glioma-infiltrating T cells. Notes on the study in general: CDR3 overlap between tissue and blood was very small. Gliomas, especially low-grade, showed above-expected tissue-blood divergence; non-neoplastic patients showed below.

This clonotype has at least ten counts. Its target is not known. Amplification of TCR alpha and beta CDR3 regions from RNA used iRepertoire nested multiplex PCR. Input was roughly 85-400 ng of tissue mRNA or PBMC total RNA. TCRdb re-called the multiplex PCR reads with MiXCR, one entry per CDR3 protein. The sample comprises under 200,000 distinct CDR3 sequences, around 40% of which are singletons, and around 4.9% rests with the top ten. Per the germline V gene, CDR1 is DFQATT and CDR2 is SNEGSKA (reference sequence). This CDR3 comprises 15 residues. Trimming cost V 0 bases and J 0 bases, with 11 bases left between them.

This sequence joins TRBV20-1 and TRBJ2-5; D unclear. The sequenced sample was glioma tissue, nonneoplastic brain tissue, or PBMCs (not recorded which). The sequence was collected from a human donor with low-grade glioma or glioblastoma, undergoing nonglioma brain surgery, or in good health (not recorded which). Written as DNA, the CDR3 is TGCAGTGCTAGAGATAAGGCCGGGTACCAAGAGACCCAGTACTTC. This codes for CSARDKAGYQETQYF.